This section outlines one T cell receptor beta chain sequence together with its context. Its cognate antigen has yet to be identified. The input lacks base qualities; no much larger clone sits a single base away. In the ViraFEST assay, PBMC were stimulated with viral peptide pools, and antigen-specific CD4+ T cell clonotypes were then identified by expansion using TCR sequencing. After more than 9 days of culture, CD4+ T cells were isolated with the EasySep CD4+ T cell isolation kit. Healthy vaccine recipients had no prior SARS-CoV-2 infection, confirmed by negative nucleocapsid antibodies before and after vaccination. Each well held fewer than 2.5 million PBMC cultured in IMDM containing about 5.4% human AB serum, 9 to 10 IU/ml IL-2 and gentamicin, along with about 9.5 ug/ml peptides. On days 3 and 7, half of the culture medium was replaced with fresh IL-2-containing medium. Unless noted otherwise, every peptide stimulation condition was grown in triplicate wells. Using Ficoll-Paque Plus gradient centrifugation, PBMC were separated from whole blood and then either used fresh or cryopreserved at -140C. The overlapping peptide pools covered the spike proteins of SARS-CoV-2 and of the common cold coronaviruses HCoV-NL63, HCoV-OC43 and HCoV-229E. The QIAamp micro DNA kit was used to extract genomic DNA from the cultured CD4+ T cells.

The library was built by means of the immunoSEQ multiplex PCR assay. DNA from the cultured, isolated CD4+ T cells was subjected to TCR beta CDR3 sequencing. For the original study's pipeline: The analysis removed non-productive TCR sequences, trimmed reads to the CDR3 region, and retained only CDR3s that were 7 or more amino acids long. Antigen-specific clonotypes were identified with the MANAFEST web app by comparing expansion in peptide wells against reference cultures. Positive clones required FDR<0.05 expansion versus reference and all other wells, odds ratio above 5, and frequency above 0.1% in two replicate wells. A clonotype was called cross-reactive if it was significantly expanded both in SARS-CoV-2 spike wells and in at least one common cold coronavirus spike condition. CDR3 similarity was assessed by Levenshtein distance using the stringdist R package, and unrooted trees were constructed with ape in R 3.6.1. TCRdb's version of the immuneACCESS table is confined to in-frame rearrangements and falls short of the full clone set. An unresolved V gene accounts for under half of the shortfall where checked; the remainder is of unknown origin. V, J and clone size derive from that table, while D and trimming were established from the DNA sequence. The sample table lists 25,000 to 35,000 clones, around 80% of them with a count of one. The top ten constitute about 30% of the sample.

The CDR3 starts with the cysteine, ends with the phenylalanine, and has 17 residues. CDR3 DNA is the only sequence kept; it has 51 bases, read in frame from the first base. V gives up 2 bases and J gives up 10 bases, and the segment between their germline ends measures 21 bases. The sample originates from a study of vaccination effects on CD4 cells after COVID-19 (dated by TCRdb to 2021 to 2024). Looking at the study overall: Participants received two doses of either the BNT162b2 or the mRNA-1273 mRNA SARS-CoV-2 vaccine. SARS-CoV-2 spike-specific CD4+ TCR repertoires from before and after mRNA vaccination were compared in COVID-19 convalescent patients and in infection-naive vaccine recipients. Altogether, nine to ten COVID-19 convalescent patients and several SARS-CoV-2-naive healthy vaccine recipients made up the full study. The Oncomine TCR Beta short-read assay on an Illumina iSeq 100 was used to sequence cultures from other donors in the study.

Broad study findings and their caveats: At late post-vaccination timepoints, both infection-induced and vaccine-induced clones showed marked clonal contraction, consistent with waning T cell responses. The study was limited by a small number of convalescent patients, and early post-infection timepoints were lacking. In healthy vaccine recipients, vaccine-induced clones were almost all SARS-CoV-2 mono-reactive, with only 1 of 255 cross-reactive with common cold coronaviruses.

This receptor was obtained from a human donor who received a COVID-19 vaccine. Recombination joined TRBV23-1 with TRBJ1-6, with the D gene not clear enough to name. TRBV23-1 is known as an ORF, though its function is uncertain. The material sequenced was CD4+ T cells from PBMCs cultured with SARS-CoV-2 spike peptides, taken before COVID-19 vaccination. The meaning of the sample's cell subset or site label: SARS-CoV-2 spike overlapping peptide pool stimulation. The CDR3 region has the sequence CASSQPPPTRPKSPLHF. In nucleotide form, the sequence is TGCGCCAGCAGTCAACCCCCCCCCACACGTCCCAAATCACCCCTCCACTTT.